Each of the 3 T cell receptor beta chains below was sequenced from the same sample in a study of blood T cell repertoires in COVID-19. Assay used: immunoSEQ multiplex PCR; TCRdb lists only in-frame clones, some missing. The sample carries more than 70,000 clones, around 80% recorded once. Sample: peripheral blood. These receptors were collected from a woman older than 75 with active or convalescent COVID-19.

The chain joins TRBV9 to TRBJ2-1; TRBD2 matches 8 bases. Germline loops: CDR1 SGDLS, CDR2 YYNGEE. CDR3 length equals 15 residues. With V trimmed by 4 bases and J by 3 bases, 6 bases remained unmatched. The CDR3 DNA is TGTGCCAGCAGCTCCTCGGGGGGGTACTACAATGAGCAGTTCTTC. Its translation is CASSSSGGYYNEQFF.

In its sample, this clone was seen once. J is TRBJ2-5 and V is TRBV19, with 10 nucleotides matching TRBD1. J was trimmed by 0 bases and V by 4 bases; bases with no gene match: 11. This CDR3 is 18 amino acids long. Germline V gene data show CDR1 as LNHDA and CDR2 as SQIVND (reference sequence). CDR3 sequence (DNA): TGTGCCAGTAGTACGGATCGACAGGGGGCAGGGGACCAAGAGACCCAGTACTTC. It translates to CASSTDRQGAGDQETQYF.

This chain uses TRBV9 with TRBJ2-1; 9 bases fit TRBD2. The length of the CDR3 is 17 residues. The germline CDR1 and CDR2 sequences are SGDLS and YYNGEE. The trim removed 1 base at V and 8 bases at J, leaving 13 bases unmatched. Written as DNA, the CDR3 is TGTGCCAGCAGCGTATGGGGACTAGCCCCGTCAGGCGATGAGCAGTTCTTC. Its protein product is CASSVWGLAPSGDEQFF.